Sequencing of this TCR beta chain was carried out in a study of blood T cell repertoires in COVID-19. Measured with immunoSEQ multiplex PCR; TCRdb has only the in-frame clones, and not every one. The sample yields some 250,000 clones, over 75% seen once. The V gene lost 0 bases and the J gene lost 2 bases, with 12 bases spanning the gap. Germline V CDR1 and CDR2: SGHRS, YFSETQ. This CDR3 region has 15 residues. This chain links TRBV5-1 with TRBJ2-7; no firm D call. The sample comprised peripheral blood. This sequence originates from a woman in her twenties or thirties with acute or convalescent COVID-19. CDR3 coding DNA: TGCGCCAGCAGCTTGGACGTCTTGTCGGCCTACGAGCAGTACTTC. Its translation: CASSLDVLSAYEQYF.